A selection of T cell receptor beta chains follows, all from one sample in a study of regulatory T cells in long-lasting Graves disease. One entry per CDR3 protein results from TCRdb running MiXCR on the multiplex PCR reads. The sample shows under 450,000 distinct CDR3 sequences, around a quarter of them seen only once. Source: peripheral blood mononuclear cells (PBMCs), taken when the disease was refractory, from a patient treated with antithyroid drugs. These receptors all stem from a female donor with Graves disease. The CDR3 runs from the conserved cysteine through the conserved F or W. D genes are given only for firm matches. The listing skips clone size in some rows; elsewhere it reads once, few, many or a size class.

.	.	TRBV3-1	TRBJ2-7	14	CASSQVRGPGEQYF	TGTGCCAGCAGCCAAGTTCGTGGGCCGGGGGAGCAGTACTTC
.	few	TRBV5-1	TRBJ1-1	17	CASSPKSQPQRNTEAFF	TGCGCCAGCAGCCCTAAGTCACAGCCACAACGGAACACTGAAGCTTTCTTT
TRBD1	few	TRBV5-1	TRBJ1-1	16	CASRAGGAIKNTEAFF	TGCGCCAGCAGGGCAGGGGGCGCAATAAAGAACACTGAAGCTTTCTTT
TRBD1	.	TRBV18	TRBJ2-7	13	CASSPTGGWEQYF	TGTGCCAGCTCCCCAACAGGGGGCTGGGAGCAGTACTTC
TRBD1	few	TRBV20-1	TRBJ2-7	14	CSARSGQDPWEQYF	TGCAGTGCTAGGTCGGGACAGGACCCCTGGGAGCAGTACTTC
.	.	TRBV30	TRBJ1-5	14	CAWSVRGSNQPQHF	TGTGCCTGGAGTGTCCGGGGGAGCAATCAGCCCCAGCATTTT
.	once	TRBV7-9	TRBJ2-1	15	CASSLTGLGVNEQFF	TGTGCCAGCAGCTTGACAGGCCTGGGGGTCAATGAGCAGTTCTTC
TRBD1	few	TRBV29-1	TRBJ2-2	16	CSVEGEYRGNTGELFF	TGCAGCGTTGAAGGGGAGTACAGGGGAAACACCGGGGAGCTGTTTTTT
TRBD2	once	TRBV6-4	TRBJ2-1	15	CASSKSLAGSNEQFF	TGTGCCAGCAGTAAGAGCCTAGCGGGTAGCAATGAGCAGTTCTTC
TRBD2	.	TRBV27	TRBJ2-7	12	CASSLYGGEQYF	TGTGCCAGCAGTTTATACGGGGGGGAGCAGTACTTC
TRBD2	.	TRBV19	TRBJ2-7	15	CASSIAPSGRNEQYF	TGTGCCAGTAGTATAGCTCCTAGCGGGAGGAACGAGCAGTACTTC
.	many	TRBV12-3/TRBV12-4	TRBJ2-5	17	CASSLALGGAWQETQYF	TGTGCCAGCAGTTTAGCGCTTGGGGGCGCATGGCAAGAGACCCAGTACTTC
.	many	TRBV28	TRBJ1-1	18	CASSLSFPWTSLNTEAFF	TGTGCCAGCAGTTTATCATTCCCCTGGACAAGCTTGAACACTGAAGCTTTCTTT
TRBD1	many	TRBV28	TRBJ2-7	14	CASSKDRADYEQYF	TGTGCCAGCAGTAAGGACAGGGCAGACTACGAGCAGTACTTC
TRBD1	many	TRBV28	TRBJ1-5	15	CASRVGQGGNQPQHF	TGTGCCAGCAGAGTTGGACAGGGGGGCAATCAGCCCCAGCATTTT
.	.	TRBV7-2	TRBJ1-5	14	CASSFYDGNQPQHF	TGTGCCAGCAGCTTTTATGACGGCAATCAGCCCCAGCATTTT
.	.	TRBV11-2	TRBJ2-6	15	CASSSIISGANVLTF	TGTGCCAGCAGCTCTATTATCTCTGGGGCCAACGTCCTGACTTTC
.	.	TRBV6-9	TRBJ1-2	15	CASSYAGFLANGYTF	TGTGCCAGCAGTTACGCAGGTTTCCTAGCGAATGGCTACACCTTC
.	many	TRBV20-1	TRBJ2-5	13	CSASWLRQETQYF	TGCAGTGCTAGTTGGTTGAGACAAGAGACCCAGTACTTC
.	.	TRBV5-5	TRBJ2-7	13	CASSSWDSYEQYF	TGTGCCAGCAGCTCCTGGGACTCCTACGAGCAGTACTTC
.	many	TRBV3-1	TRBJ1-1	13	CASSQKGNTEAFF	TGTGCCAGCAGCCAAAAGGGGAACACTGAAGCTTTCTTT
TRBD1	.	TRBV5-1	TRBJ1-1	16	CASSPTQTGQSTEAFF	TGCGCCAGCAGCCCAACTCAGACGGGACAGTCCACTGAAGCTTTCTTT
.	few	TRBV10-3	TRBJ1-4	14	CAISDRSSNEKLFF	TGTGCCATCAGTGACAGGTCGTCGAATGAAAAACTGTTTTTT